The T cell receptor (beta chain) under discussion was sequenced for a study of identical twins. Each CDR3 protein is one row after TCRdb ran MiXCR on the 5' RACE reads. The table includes hundreds of thousands of distinct CDR3 sequences, 20% to 25% detected once. Study results and limitations: Conclusions came from cross-sectional statistical analysis, not from following the same donors.

As regards this clonotype: The target antigen is unknown.

The CDR3 is 16 amino acids. Trimming took 5 bases from V and 0 from J, leaving 16 bases between them. Looked up from germline, CDR1 is SEHNR and CDR2 is FQNEAQ (reference sequence). A further study also used this sample, focusing on T cells expressing NK-cell markers.

The source of this sequence is a woman aged 18-29 years in good health. The J gene is TRBJ2-5, the V gene TRBV7-9; the D call may be TRBD1 or TRBD2 (5 bases each). The material sequenced was CD4+ T cells sorted from blood. The CDR3: CASSRPFGTYQETQYF. The CDR3 region has the DNA TGTGCCAGCAGCCGCCCGTTTGGGACCTACCAAGAGACCCAGTACTTC.